This entry lists 5 T cell receptor beta chains sequenced from one sample in a study of patients and donors after allogeneic stem cell transplantation (dated by TCRdb to 2020 to 2022). The library was obtained by RT-PCR. The reads were generated on a NextSeq 550. TCRdb applied fastp at Q25 and MiXCR to the public reads, then kept only in-frame beta chains. Rows with one shared CDR3 protein collapse into an entry with the most common genes and DNA. The sample data list 2,500 to 3,500 distinct CDR3 sequences, and about 5.4% of these were observed just once. Clones ranked in the top ten supply roughly 15% of the sample. Sequencing input: blood, either unsorted or a sorted T cell fraction (not recorded which). The receptor source for this set is a human donor who was either an allogeneic HSCT recipient or a stem cell or donor lymphocyte infusion donor (not recorded which). It is not recorded whose cells these are; they may come from a transplant donor.

This clonotype is categorized as medium-sized. The CDR3 sequence: CASSLGPPEFKAFF. DNA of the CDR3: TGTGCCAGCAGCTTAGGGCCTCCGGAATTCAAAGCTTTCTTT. V and J are TRBV11-3 and TRBJ1-1; no reliable D call. The V and J ends lost 1 base and 9 bases respectively, with 15 bases between them. Germline CDR1 SGHNT, CDR2 YENEEA. The CDR3 runs 14 residues.

This clonotype was found a few times. The rearrangement uses TRBV7-2 and TRBJ2-2; 13 bases line up with TRBD2. CDR1 SGHTA and CDR2 FQGNSA come from the germline V gene. V lost 5 bases to trimming and J lost 3 bases; unmatched junction nucleotides: 6. The CDR3 runs 17 residues. CDR3 amino acids: CASSVGLAGPDTGELFF. CDR3 nucleotides: TGTGCCAGCAGCGTGGGACTAGCGGGACCTGACACCGGGGAGCTGTTTTTT.

In this sample, this clonotype is medium-sized. The V call is TRBV7-2, the J call TRBJ1-4; D remains ambiguous. V lost 1 base and J lost 6, with 9 bases in between. CDR1 and CDR2 from the germline V gene are SGHTA and FQGNSA. CDR3 size: 14 residues. CDR3 DNA sequence: TGTGCCAGCAGCTTAGAGGGCTCCTATGAAAAACTGTTTTTT. This translates into CASSLEGSYEKLFF.

This clonotype rates as medium-sized (0.01 to 0.1%). The chain links TRBV30 to TRBJ1-5; D is uncertain. Germline V gives CDR1 GTSNPN, CDR2 SVGIG (reference sequence). The CDR3 is made up of 14 amino acids. V was cut by 1 base and J by 4 bases, with 11 bases left in between. The CDR3 sequence: CAWSATKGNQPQHF. CDR3 DNA sequence: TGTGCCTGGAGTGCGACGAAGGGAAATCAGCCCCAGCATTTT.

Judged by abundance, this clonotype is medium-sized. As DNA, the CDR3 is TGTGCCAGCAGCCCATGGGAGACCCAGTACTTC. Protein product: CASSPWETQYF. The chain recombines TRBV7-2 with TRBJ2-5; unclear D gene. The V end was cut by 5 bases, the J end by 5 bases, with 6 bases between. The CDR3 has 11 residues. Germline CDR1 reads SGHTA; CDR2 reads FQGNSA.